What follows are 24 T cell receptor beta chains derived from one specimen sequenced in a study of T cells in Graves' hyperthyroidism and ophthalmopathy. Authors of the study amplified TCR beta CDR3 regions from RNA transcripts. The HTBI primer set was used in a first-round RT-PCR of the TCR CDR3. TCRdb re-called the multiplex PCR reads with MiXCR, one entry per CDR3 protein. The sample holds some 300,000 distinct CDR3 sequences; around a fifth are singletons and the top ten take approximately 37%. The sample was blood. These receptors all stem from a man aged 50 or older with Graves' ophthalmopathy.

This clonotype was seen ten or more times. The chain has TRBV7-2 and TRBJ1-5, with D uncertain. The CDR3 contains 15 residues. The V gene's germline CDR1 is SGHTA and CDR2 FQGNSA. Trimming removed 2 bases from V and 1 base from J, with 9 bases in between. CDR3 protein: CASSLSGSSNQPQHF. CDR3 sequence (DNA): TGTGCCAGCAGCTTATCCGGGTCGAGCAATCAGCCCCAGCATTTT.

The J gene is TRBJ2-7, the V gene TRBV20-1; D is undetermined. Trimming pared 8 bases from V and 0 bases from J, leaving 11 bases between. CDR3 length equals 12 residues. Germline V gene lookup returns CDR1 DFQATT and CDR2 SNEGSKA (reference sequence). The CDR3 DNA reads TGCAGTCTAGAGCAAGGCTCCTACGAGCAGTACTTC. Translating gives CSLEQGSYEQYF.

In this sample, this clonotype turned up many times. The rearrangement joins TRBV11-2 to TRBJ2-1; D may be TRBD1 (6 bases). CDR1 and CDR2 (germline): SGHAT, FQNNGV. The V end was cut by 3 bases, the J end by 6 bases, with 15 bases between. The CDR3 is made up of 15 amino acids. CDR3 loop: CASSFSGPRGNEQFF. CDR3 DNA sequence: TGTGCCAGCAGCTTCTCCGGGCCCAGGGGCAATGAGCAGTTCTTC.

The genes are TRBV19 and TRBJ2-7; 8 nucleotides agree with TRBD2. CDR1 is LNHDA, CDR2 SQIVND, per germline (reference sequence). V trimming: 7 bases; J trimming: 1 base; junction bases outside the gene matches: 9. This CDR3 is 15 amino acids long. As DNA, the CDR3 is TGTGCCAGTAAGTCAAGCGGGAGATATTCCTACGAGCAGTACTTC. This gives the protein CASKSSGRYSYEQYF.

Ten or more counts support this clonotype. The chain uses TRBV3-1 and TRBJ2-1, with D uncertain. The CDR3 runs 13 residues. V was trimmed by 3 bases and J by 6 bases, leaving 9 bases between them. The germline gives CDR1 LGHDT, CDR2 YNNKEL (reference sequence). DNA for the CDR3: TGTGCCAGCAGCCAGACACGTGGCAATGAGCAGTTCTTC. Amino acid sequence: CASSQTRGNEQFF.

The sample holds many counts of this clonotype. The CDR3 sequence: CASSLSGRGTDTQYF. The CDR3 DNA sequence: TGCGCCAGCAGCTTGTCCGGAAGGGGCACAGATACGCAGTATTTT. V is TRBV5-1 and J is TRBJ2-3; D is unclear. Trimming took 1 base from V and 1 from J, leaving 10 bases between them. Germline CDR1 reads SGHRS; CDR2 reads YFSETQ. The CDR3 sequence is 15 residues long. The complete variable domain, with remaining parts taken from reference TRBV5-1 and TRBJ2-3, reads KAGVTQTPRYLIKTRGQQVTLSCSPISGHRSVSWYQQTPGQGLQFLFEYFSETQRNKGNFPGRFSGRQFSNSRSEMNVSTLELGDSALYLCASSLSGRGTDTQYFGPGTRLTVL.

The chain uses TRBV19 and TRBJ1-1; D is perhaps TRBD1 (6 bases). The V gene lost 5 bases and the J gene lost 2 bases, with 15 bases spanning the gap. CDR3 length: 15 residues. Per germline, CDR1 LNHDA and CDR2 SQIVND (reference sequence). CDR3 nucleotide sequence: TGTGCCAGTAGTCCCTTTGGACAGAGTAACACTGAAGCTTTCTTT. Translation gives CASSPFGQSNTEAFF.

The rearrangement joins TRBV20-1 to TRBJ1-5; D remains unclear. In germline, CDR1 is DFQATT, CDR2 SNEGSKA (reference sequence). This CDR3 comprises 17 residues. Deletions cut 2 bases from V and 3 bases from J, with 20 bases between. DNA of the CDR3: TGCAGTGCTAGAATCCCGTACGGCGACGCCTACAATCAGCCCCAGCATTTT. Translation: CSARIPYGDAYNQPQHF.

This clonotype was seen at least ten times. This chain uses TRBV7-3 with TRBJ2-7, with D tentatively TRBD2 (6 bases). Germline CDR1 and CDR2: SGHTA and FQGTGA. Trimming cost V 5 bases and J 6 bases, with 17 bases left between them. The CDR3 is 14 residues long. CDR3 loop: CASSPQGGEGEQYF. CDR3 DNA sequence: TGTGCCAGCAGCCCGCAGGGAGGTGAGGGCGAGCAGTACTTC.

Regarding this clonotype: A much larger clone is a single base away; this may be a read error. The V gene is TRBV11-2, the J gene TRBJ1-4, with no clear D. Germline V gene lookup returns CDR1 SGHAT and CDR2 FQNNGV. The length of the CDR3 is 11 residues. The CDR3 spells CASSLGHKLVF. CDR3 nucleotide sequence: TGTGCCAGCAGCTTAGGCCACAAACTGGTTTTT.

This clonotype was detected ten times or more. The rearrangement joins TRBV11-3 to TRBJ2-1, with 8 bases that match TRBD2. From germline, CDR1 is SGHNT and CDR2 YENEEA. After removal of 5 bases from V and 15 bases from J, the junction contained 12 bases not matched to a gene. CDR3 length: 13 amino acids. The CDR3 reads CASSEEGLGRVFF. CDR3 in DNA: TGTGCCAGCAGCGAAGAGGGACTAGGCCGTGTGTTCTTC.

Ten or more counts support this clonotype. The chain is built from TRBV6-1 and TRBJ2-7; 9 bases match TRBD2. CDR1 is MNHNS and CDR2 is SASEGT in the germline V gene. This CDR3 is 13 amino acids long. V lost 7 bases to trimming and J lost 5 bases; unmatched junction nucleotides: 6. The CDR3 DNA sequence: TGTGCCAGCAACGTAGCGGGAGTGGACGAGCAGTACTTC. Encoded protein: CASNVAGVDEQYF.

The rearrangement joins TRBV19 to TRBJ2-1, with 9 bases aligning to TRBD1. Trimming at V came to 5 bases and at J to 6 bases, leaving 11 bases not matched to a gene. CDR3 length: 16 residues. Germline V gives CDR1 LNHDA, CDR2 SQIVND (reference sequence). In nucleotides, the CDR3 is TGTGCCAGTAGTGCCGTTCGGACAGGGGCCCGCAATGAGCAGTTCTTC. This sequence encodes CASSAVRTGARNEQFF.

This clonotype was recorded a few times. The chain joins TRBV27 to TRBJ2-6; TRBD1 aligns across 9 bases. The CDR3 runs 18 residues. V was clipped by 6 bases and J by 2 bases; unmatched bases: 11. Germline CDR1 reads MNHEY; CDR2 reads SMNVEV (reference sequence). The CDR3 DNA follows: TGTGCCAGCAGGAAACCGGGACAGGGACTTGCTGGGGCCAACGTCCTGACTTTC. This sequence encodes CASRKPGQGLAGANVLTF.

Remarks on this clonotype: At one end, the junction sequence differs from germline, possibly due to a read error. The CDR3 sequence is CASSLYPRGMNTEASF. CDR3 nucleotide sequence: TGTGCCAGCAGTTTATATCCCCGGGGTATGAACACTGAAGCTTCCTTT. The V gene is TRBV27, the J gene TRBJ1-1, with D unclear. The CDR3 sequence is 16 residues long. Per germline, CDR1 MNHEY and CDR2 SMNVEV (reference sequence).

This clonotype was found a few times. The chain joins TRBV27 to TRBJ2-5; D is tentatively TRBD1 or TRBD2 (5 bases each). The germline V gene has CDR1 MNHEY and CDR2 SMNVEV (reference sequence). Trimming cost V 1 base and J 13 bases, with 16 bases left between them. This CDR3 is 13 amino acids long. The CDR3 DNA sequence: TGTGCCAGCAGTTTATTCGGGGCCCCGATCCCGTACTTC. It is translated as CASSLFGAPIPYF.

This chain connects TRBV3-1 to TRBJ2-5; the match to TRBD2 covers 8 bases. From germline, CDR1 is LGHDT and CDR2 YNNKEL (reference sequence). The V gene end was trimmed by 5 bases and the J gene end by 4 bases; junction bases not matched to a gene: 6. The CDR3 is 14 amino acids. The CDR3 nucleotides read TGTGCCAGCAGCTCCGGGACTAGATCAGAGACCCAGTACTTC. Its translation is CASSSGTRSETQYF.

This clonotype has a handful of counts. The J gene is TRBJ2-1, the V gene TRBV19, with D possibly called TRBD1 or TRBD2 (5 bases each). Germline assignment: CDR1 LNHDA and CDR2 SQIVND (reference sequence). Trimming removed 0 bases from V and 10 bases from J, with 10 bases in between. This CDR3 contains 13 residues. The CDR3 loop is CASSIDWDGEQFF. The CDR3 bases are TGTGCCAGTAGTATAGATTGGGACGGGGAGCAGTTCTTC. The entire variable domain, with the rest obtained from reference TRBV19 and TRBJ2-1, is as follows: DGGITQSPKYLFRKEGQNVTLSCEQNLNHDAMYWYRQDPGQGLRLIYYSQIVNDFQKGDIAEGYSVSREKKESFPLTVTSAQKNPTAFYLCASSIDWDGEQFFGPGTRLTVL.

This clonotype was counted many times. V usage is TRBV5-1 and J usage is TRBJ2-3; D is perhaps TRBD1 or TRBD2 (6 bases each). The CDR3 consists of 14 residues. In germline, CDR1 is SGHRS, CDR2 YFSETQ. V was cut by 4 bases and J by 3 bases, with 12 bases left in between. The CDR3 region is CASSRRGATDTQYF. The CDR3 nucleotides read TGCGCCAGCAGCCGGAGGGGGGCAACAGATACGCAGTATTTT.

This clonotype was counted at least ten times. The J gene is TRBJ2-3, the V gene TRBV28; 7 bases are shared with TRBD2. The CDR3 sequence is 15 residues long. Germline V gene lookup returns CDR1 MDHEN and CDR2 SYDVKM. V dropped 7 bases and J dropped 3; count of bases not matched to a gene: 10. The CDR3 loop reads CASTSRREWTDTQYF. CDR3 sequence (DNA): TGTGCCAGCACCTCCCGGCGGGAGTGGACAGATACGCAGTATTTT.

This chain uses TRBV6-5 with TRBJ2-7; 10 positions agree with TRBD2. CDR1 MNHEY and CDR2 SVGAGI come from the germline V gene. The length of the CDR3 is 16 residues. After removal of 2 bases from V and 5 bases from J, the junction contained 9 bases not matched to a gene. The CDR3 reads CASSYGIAGGVDEQYF. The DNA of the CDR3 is TGTGCCAGCAGTTACGGAATAGCGGGAGGCGTCGACGAGCAGTACTTC.

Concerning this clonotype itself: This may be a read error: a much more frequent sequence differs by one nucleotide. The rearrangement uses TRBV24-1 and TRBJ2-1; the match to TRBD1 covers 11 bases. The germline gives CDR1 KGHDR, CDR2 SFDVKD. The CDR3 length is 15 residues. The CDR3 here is CTTSEPGTGGPKQFF. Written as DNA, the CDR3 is TGTACCACCAGTGAACCCGGGACAGGGGGACCCAAGCAGTTCTTC.

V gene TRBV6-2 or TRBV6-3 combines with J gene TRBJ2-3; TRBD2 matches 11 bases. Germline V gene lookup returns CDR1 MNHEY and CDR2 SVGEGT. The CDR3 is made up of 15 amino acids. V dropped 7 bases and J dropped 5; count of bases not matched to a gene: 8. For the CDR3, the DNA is TGTGCCAGCACCAAACTAGCGGGAGAGGGAGATACGCAGTATTTT. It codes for CASTKLAGEGDTQYF.

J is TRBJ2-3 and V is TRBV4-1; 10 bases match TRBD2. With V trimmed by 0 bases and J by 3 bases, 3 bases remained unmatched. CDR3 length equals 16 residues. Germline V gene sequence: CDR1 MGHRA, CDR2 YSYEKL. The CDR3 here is CASSQDRTSGTDTQYF. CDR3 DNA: TGCGCCAGCAGCCAAGATCGGACTAGCGGAACAGATACGCAGTATTTT.